A selection of T cell receptor beta chains follows, all from one sample in a study of blood T cell repertoires in COVID-19. The data were produced by immunoSEQ multiplex PCR, yet TCRdb's version contains in-frame clones alone and is incomplete. Here the sample spans about 76,000 clones, approximately 89% being singletons. Input material: peripheral blood. The source is a human donor in a cohort sampled during active COVID-19. Both conserved end residues are part of each CDR3. A D gene is named only where the DNA matches it firmly.

v_call,j_call,d_call,cdr3_aa
TRBV7-2,TRBJ1-4,-,CASSQLPRVATNEKLFF
TRBV6-1,TRBJ1-3,TRBD1,CASSEGGGTGNTIYF
TRBV6-5,TRBJ1-3,-,CATRTDLSGNTIYF
TRBV6-4,TRBJ1-1,-,CASSVDSNTEAFF
TRBV4-2,TRBJ2-2,-,CASSPSVANTGELFF
TRBV7-2,TRBJ2-5,TRBD2,CASSLRASGVETQYF
TRBV4-2,TRBJ1-2,-,CASSQEGAAPNYGYTF
TRBV7-2,TRBJ1-2,-,CASSLNGGNYGYTF
TRBV19,TRBJ2-4,TRBD1,CALEDRTKNIQYF
TRBV4-3,TRBJ2-7,-,CASSQDLGGWSSYEQYF
TRBV3-1/TRBV3-2,TRBJ2-5,TRBD1,CASSQGQGAIGETQYF
TRBV5-6,TRBJ2-7,TRBD1,CASSPGQGGPYEQYF
TRBV19,TRBJ1-1,TRBD1,CASSISTGGWGEAFF
TRBV4-3,TRBJ2-5,TRBD2,CASSQEGRGGGIQETQYF
TRBV11-3,TRBJ2-3,-,CASSLNQGGPSTDTQYF
TRBV6-2/TRBV6-3,TRBJ1-5,-,CASGYHRGAGDNQPQHF
TRBV18,TRBJ2-1,-,CASSPPWPDNEQFF
TRBV6-4,TRBJ2-1,-,CASALRWRENNEQFF
TRBV27,TRBJ2-7,TRBD1,CASTRQGSHEQYF
TRBV7-9,TRBJ2-7,-,CASNTGRAREQYF
TRBV9,TRBJ2-5,-,CASSVEGSGQETQYF
TRBV5-4,TRBJ1-3,-,CASSPGGSSGNTIYF
TRBV25-1,TRBJ1-4,-,CASTGYNEKLFF
TRBV5-4,TRBJ1-3,-,CASSSMQGGDTIYF
TRBV6-5,TRBJ1-2,TRBD1,CASSPRQGNYGYTF
TRBV19,TRBJ1-3,-,CASIDIQSGNTIYF
TRBV7-2,TRBJ2-1,-,CASSTTSFYNEQFF
TRBV29-1,TRBJ1-3,-,CSVGMGTYSGNTIYF